The 12 T cell receptor beta chains in this list originate from one sample, sequenced in a study of cytomegalovirus exposure and HLA in healthy donors. 60 Vbeta and 13 Jbeta primers were used in PCR. The assay was immunoSEQ multiplex PCR, and TCRdb's table has in-frame clones only and misses some. The table includes about 190,000 clones, roughly 80% detected once. Sequenced input: PBMCs. Every receptor here comes from a woman in her thirties in good health and CMV-seropositive.

This clone was detected only a few times. The chain couples TRBV19 to TRBJ1-1; D is perhaps TRBD1 (5 bases). Germline V gene lookup returns CDR1 LNHDA and CDR2 SQIVND (reference sequence). CDR3 size: 13 residues. Trimming took 6 bases from V and 3 from J, leaving 11 bases between them. The CDR3 spells CASRGRGDTEAFF. CDR3 bases: TGTGCCAGTAGGGGGCGTGGGGACACTGAAGCTTTCTTT.

CDR3 loop: CASRNRDRVYGYTF. Written as DNA, the CDR3 is TGTGCCAGCAGAAACCGGGACAGAGTCTATGGCTACACCTTC. The chain has TRBV6-5 and TRBJ1-2; TRBD1 aligns across 7 bases. The V gene end was trimmed by 6 bases and the J gene end by 4 bases; junction bases not matched to a gene: 8. Per the germline V gene, CDR1 is MNHEY and CDR2 is SVGAGI. The CDR3 extends over 14 amino acids.

The rearrangement uses TRBV5-1 and TRBJ2-7; D is perhaps TRBD1 (8 bases). The germline gives CDR1 SGHRS, CDR2 YFSETQ. V dropped 3 bases and J dropped 7 bases, with 23 bases sitting between them. The CDR3 is 16 residues long. CDR3 loop: CASSSTGGTTGGEQYF. CDR3 in DNA: TGCGCCAGCAGCTCTACAGGGGGTACGACCGGGGGGGAGCAGTACTTC.

Only one count was recorded for this clone. Other nucleotide sequences in the sample specify the same CDR3. This rearrangement joins TRBV11-3 to TRBJ2-7, with 7 bases fitting TRBD1. The germline CDR1 and CDR2 sequences are SGHNT and YENEEA. Trimming removed 5 bases from V and 7 bases from J; junction bases left unmatched: 8. This CDR3 comprises 13 residues. The CDR3, as DNA: TGTGCCAGCAGCCGACAGGGAACGGGAGAGCAGTACTTC. As protein: CASSRQGTGEQYF.

The chain employs TRBV28 and TRBJ1-2; TRBD1 might be the D (5 bases). Trimming removed 3 bases at V and 2 bases at J, with 13 bases between. CDR1 MDHEN and CDR2 SYDVKM come from the germline V gene. This CDR3 comprises 15 residues. The CDR3 spells CASSFLDTTNYGYTF. CDR3 nucleotide sequence: TGTGCCAGCAGTTTCCTGGACACTACCAACTATGGCTACACCTTC.

V and J are TRBV7-2 and TRBJ2-3; 9 bases map to TRBD2. The germline V gene encodes CDR1 SGHTA and CDR2 FQGNSA. The CDR3 totals 15 residues. V shed 1 base, J shed 5 bases, and the junction held 4 bases outside the gene matches. The chain's CDR3 is CASSLGGGAGDTQYF. The CDR3 DNA reads as TGTGCCAGCAGCTTAGGCGGGGGGGCCGGAGATACGCAGTATTTT.

The CDR3 sequence: CASSLVPGDNYGYTF. In nucleotides, the CDR3 is TGTGCCAGCAGCTTAGTTCCAGGGGACAACTATGGCTACACCTTC. The V call is TRBV7-9, the J call TRBJ1-2, with D tentatively TRBD1 (6 bases). Trimming left V 1 base short and J 2 bases short, with 11 bases between. Germline CDR1 and CDR2: SEHNR and FQNEAQ (reference sequence). The CDR3 sequence is 15 residues long.

A note on this clone: Other DNA sequences in this specimen translate into the identical CDR3. The chain has TRBV7-2 and TRBJ2-2; D unresolved. Germline loops: CDR1 SGHTA, CDR2 FQGNSA. CDR3 length equals 15 residues. Deletions cut 2 bases from V and 0 bases from J, with 7 bases between. In nucleotides, the CDR3 is TGTGCCAGCAGCTTACGCGCCACGAACACCGGGGAGCTGTTTTTT. This gives the protein CASSLRATNTGELFF.

This chain uses TRBV7-2 with TRBJ1-5, with 7 positions matching TRBD1. J was trimmed by 2 bases and V by 4 bases; bases with no gene match: 14. Germline loops: CDR1 SGHTA, CDR2 FQGNSA. This CDR3 is built from 18 residues. The CDR3 nucleotides read TGTGCCAGCAGCTCCTCACAGGGGATCGATTGGGGCAATCAGCCCCAGCATTTT. It encodes CASSSSQGIDWGNQPQHF.

This chain uses TRBV19 with TRBJ1-1, with 8 positions matching TRBD1. Trimming removed 6 bases from V and 4 bases from J; junction bases left unmatched: 19. Germline CDR1 and CDR2: LNHDA and SQIVND (reference sequence). This CDR3 has 18 residues. The CDR3 DNA sequence: TGTGCCAGTAGGGAGAGGACAGGGCGGATTTGGGGAGGCACTGAAGCTTTCTTT. The encoded protein is CASRERTGRIWGGTEAFF. The full variable domain, with the rest looked up from reference TRBV19 and TRBJ1-1, is DGGITQSPKYLFRKEGQNVTLSCEQNLNHDAMYWYRQDPGQGLRLIYYSQIVNDFQKGDIAEGYSVSREKKESFPLTVTSAQKNPTAFYLCASRERTGRIWGGTEAFFGQGTRLTVV.

J is TRBJ1-1 and V is TRBV7-2; 8 bases fit TRBD1. The CDR3 has 17 amino acids. The ends lost 3 bases at V and 0 bases at J; junction bases unmatched: 9. CDR1 SGHTA and CDR2 FQGNSA come from the germline V gene. DNA of the CDR3: TGTGCCAGCAGCTTTAAGACAGGGGTCTTGATGAACACTGAAGCTTTCTTT. Amino acids: CASSFKTGVLMNTEAFF. Looking up the rest from reference TRBV7-2 and TRBJ1-1 gives the full variable domain: GAGVSQSPSNKVTEKGKDVELRCDPISGHTALYWYRQSLGQGLEFLIYFQGNSAPDKSGLPSDRFSAERTGGSVSTLTIQRTQQEDSAVYLCASSFKTGVLMNTEAFFGQGTRLTVV.

The table lists this clone with a few counts. The rearrangement links TRBV9 to TRBJ1-1; TRBD1 might be the D (5 bases). The ends were cut back, 4 bases at V and 1 base at J, with 14 bases in the middle. The germline CDR1 and CDR2 sequences are SGDLS and YYNGEE. The CDR3 runs to 15 residues. CDR3 coding DNA: TGTGCCAGCAGCCCCAGGGCCGAACGGAACACTGAAGCTTTCTTT. As protein: CASSPRAERNTEAFF.